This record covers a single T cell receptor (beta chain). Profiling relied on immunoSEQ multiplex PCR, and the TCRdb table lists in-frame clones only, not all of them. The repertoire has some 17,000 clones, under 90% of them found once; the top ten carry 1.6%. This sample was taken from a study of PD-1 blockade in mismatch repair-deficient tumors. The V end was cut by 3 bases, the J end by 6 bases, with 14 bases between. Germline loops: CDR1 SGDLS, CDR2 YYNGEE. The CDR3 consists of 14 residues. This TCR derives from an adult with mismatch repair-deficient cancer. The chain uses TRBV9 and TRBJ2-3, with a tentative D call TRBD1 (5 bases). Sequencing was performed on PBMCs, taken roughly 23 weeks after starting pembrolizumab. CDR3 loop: CASSAQGAPDTQYF. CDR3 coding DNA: TGTGCCAGCAGCGCACAAGGGGCCCCGGATACGCAGTATTTT.